Below are 9 T cell receptor beta chains sequenced from a single sample in a study of T-cell reconstitution after alpha-beta-depleted transplantation in children. TCRbeta library preparation incorporated unique molecular identifiers. MiXCR, applied by TCRdb to the PCR reads, yields one record per CDR3 protein. The repertoire holds 700,000 to 950,000 distinct CDR3 sequences, with approximately 15% as singletons. The material sequenced was PBMCs, mostly from graft donor cells, taken 360 days after TCRalphabeta/CD19-depleted stem cell transplant. All receptors come from a male patient between 5 and 17 years old who had a stem cell transplant for acute lymphoblastic leukemia, so the T cells may come from the graft donor.

This rearrangement joins TRBV20-1 to TRBJ2-3; D not certain. The V end lost 5 bases, the J end lost 4 bases, and 13 bases lay between the germline ends. The CDR3 is 13 residues long. Germline values: CDR1 DFQATT, CDR2 SNEGSKA (reference sequence). CDR3 protein: CSAVLLVPDTQYF. The CDR3 nucleotides read TGCAGTGCTGTCCTGTTAGTCCCAGATACGCAGTATTTT.

There are a few counts of this clonotype. The chain is built from TRBV4-1 and TRBJ2-7; D gene uncertain. Between the trimmed V and J ends, which lost 0 bases and 7 bases, there was a span of 7 bases. In germline, CDR1 is MGHRA, CDR2 YSYEKL. The CDR3 length is 12 residues. CDR3 region: CASSQDGREQYF. The CDR3 bases are TGCGCCAGCAGCCAAGATGGGCGTGAGCAGTACTTC.

This chain connects TRBV6-2 or TRBV6-3 to TRBJ2-1, with D perhaps TRBD2 (6 bases). CDR3 length equals 18 residues. The germline CDR1 and CDR2 sequences are MNHEY and SVGEGT. With 3 bases removed from V and 0 bases from J, the gap between germline ends came to 18 bases. DNA of the CDR3: TGTGCCAGCAGTTATAGTCCTAGCGAGAGGTCCTCCTACAATGAGCAGTTCTTC. Amino acid sequence: CASSYSPSERSSYNEQFF.

The chain employs TRBV5-6 and TRBJ2-7; the D gene is possibly TRBD2 (6 bases). V was pared by 1 base and J by 5 bases, with 13 bases between. CDR1 and CDR2 (germline): SGHDT, YYEEEE. The CDR3 has 14 amino acids. CDR3 residues: CASSLSGGIDEQYF. In DNA form, the CDR3 reads TGTGCCAGCAGCTTGAGTGGAGGGATCGACGAGCAGTACTTC.

This clonotype was counted between two and nine times. CDR3 DNA sequence: TGCAGCGCCGACAGTGGGTTCTCCTACGAGCAGTACTTC. Translating gives CSADSGFSYEQYF. The chain couples TRBV29-1 to TRBJ2-7; the D gene is possibly TRBD1 (5 bases). The CDR3 length is 13 residues. V shed 7 bases and J shed 0 bases, with 13 bases lying between them. Germline V lookup: CDR1 SQVTM, CDR2 ANQGSEA.

This clonotype was observed a handful of times. V and J are TRBV3-1 and TRBJ2-1; a possible D gene is TRBD2 (5 bases). CDR3 length: 14 amino acids. V was pared by 1 base and J by 4 bases, with 8 bases between. CDR1 and CDR2 (germline): LGHDT, YNNKEL (reference sequence). Here the CDR3 reads CASSQVEGYNEQFF. The CDR3 region has the DNA TGTGCCAGCAGCCAAGTTGAGGGTTACAATGAGCAGTTCTTC.

J is TRBJ2-7 and V is TRBV7-3; 7 nucleotides align to TRBD2. V trimming: 1 base; J trimming: 2 bases; junction bases outside the gene matches: 5. The CDR3 sequence is 15 residues long. Per the germline V gene, CDR1 is SGHTA and CDR2 is FQGTGA. The CDR3 DNA sequence: TGTGCCAGCAGCTTAAGCGGGAGTGATACCTACGAGCAGTACTTC. This codes for CASSLSGSDTYEQYF.

In this sample, this clonotype turned up a few times. The rearrangement links TRBV4-2 to TRBJ2-1; D may be TRBD1 or TRBD2 (6 bases each). The CDR3 runs 17 residues. Germline assignment: CDR1 LGHNA and CDR2 YNFKEQ. The V and J ends lost 0 bases and 4 bases respectively, with 16 bases between them. The chain's CDR3 is CASSQDAGGGTYNEQFF. CDR3 bases: TGTGCCAGCAGCCAAGATGCTGGAGGGGGAACGTACAATGAGCAGTTCTTC.

The chain employs TRBV5-6 and TRBJ1-5, with TRBD1 matching over 12 bases. There are 17 residues in the CDR3. J was trimmed by 7 bases and V by 2 bases; bases with no gene match: 10. CDR1 and CDR2 from the germline V gene are SGHDT and YYEEEE. The CDR3 DNA sequence: TGTGCCAGCAGCTTAAGGGGGACAGGGGGCGGTGGGCAGCCCCAGCATTTT. Protein product: CASSLRGTGGGGQPQHF.